These T cell receptor beta chains were read from a single sample in a study of blood T cell repertoires in COVID-19. The assay was immunoSEQ multiplex PCR, and TCRdb's table has in-frame clones only and misses some. The sample records 200,000 to 300,000 clones, 65% to 90% being singletons. Sequenced material: PBMCs or T cells enriched from blood (not recorded which). Receptor source: a woman aged 50 to 60 with acute COVID-19. The CDR3 runs from the conserved cysteine through the conserved F or W. D genes are given only for firm matches. Size is stated for part of the rows, as once, few or many counts, or as a class when the clone is expanded.

v_call: TRBV7-3
clone_size: .
d_call: .
j_call: TRBJ2-3
cdr3_nt: TGTGCCAGCAGCCCCCGGGGTGGCCCTGGCACAGATACGCAGTATTTT
cdr3_aa: CASSPRGGPGTDTQYF

v_call: TRBV5-1
clone_size: once
d_call: .
j_call: TRBJ1-1
cdr3_nt: TGCGCCAGCAGCTTTACAGGGAACACTGAAGCTTTCTTT
cdr3_aa: CASSFTGNTEAFF

v_call: TRBV3-1/TRBV3-2
clone_size: .
d_call: .
j_call: TRBJ1-1
cdr3_nt: TGTGCCAGCAGCCGGGGAACAGGGATGAACACTGAAGCTTTCTTT
cdr3_aa: CASSRGTGMNTEAFF

v_call: TRBV10-3
clone_size: .
d_call: .
j_call: TRBJ1-3
cdr3_nt: TGTGCCATCAGTGAGTCTCCGGGTTCTGGAAACACCATATATTTT
cdr3_aa: CAISESPGSGNTIYF

v_call: TRBV12-3/TRBV12-4
clone_size: .
d_call: .
j_call: TRBJ1-5
cdr3_nt: TGTGCCAGCAGTTTCGGGGACAATCAGCCCCAGCATTTT
cdr3_aa: CASSFGDNQPQHF

v_call: TRBV5-8
clone_size: .
d_call: .
j_call: TRBJ1-2
cdr3_nt: TGTGCCAGCAGCTATGGCGGCTACACCTTC
cdr3_aa: CASSYGGYTF

v_call: TRBV4-3
clone_size: .
d_call: .
j_call: TRBJ1-2
cdr3_nt: TGCGCCAGCAGCCAACTCCTCGGGATTAACTATGGCTACACCTTC
cdr3_aa: CASSQLLGINYGYTF

v_call: TRBV6-5
clone_size: few
d_call: .
j_call: TRBJ1-5
cdr3_nt: TGTGCCAGCAGTTACTCGCGGCAGAACAATCAGCCCCAGCATTTT
cdr3_aa: CASSYSRQNNQPQHF

v_call: TRBV4-3
clone_size: .
d_call: .
j_call: TRBJ1-4
cdr3_nt: TGCGCCAGCAGCCAAGACGGGGTTATTAATGAAAAACTGTTTTTT
cdr3_aa: CASSQDGVINEKLFF

v_call: TRBV29-1
clone_size: .
d_call: .
j_call: TRBJ1-2
cdr3_nt: TGCAGTGACAAACAGGGAAATGGCTACACCTTC
cdr3_aa: CSDKQGNGYTF

v_call: TRBV24-1
clone_size: .
d_call: TRBD1
j_call: TRBJ1-4
cdr3_nt: TGTGCCACCAGTGACGGACAGGGGGAACTGTTTTTT
cdr3_aa: CATSDGQGELFF

v_call: TRBV18
clone_size: .
d_call: TRBD1
j_call: TRBJ1-1
cdr3_nt: TGTGCCAGCTCACCAGGGACAGGGGGTCCTTCCACTGAAGCTTTCTTT
cdr3_aa: CASSPGTGGPSTEAFF

v_call: TRBV2
clone_size: .
d_call: .
j_call: TRBJ1-5
cdr3_nt: TGTGCCAGCAGCTCCGCCGGGAAGGAGAGCCAGCATTTT
cdr3_aa: CASSSAGKESQHF

v_call: TRBV29-1
clone_size: .
d_call: TRBD1
j_call: TRBJ2-2
cdr3_nt: TGCAGCGTTGGGGGCTTGGGACAGGGAAGGGGTTTCGGCACCGGGGAGCTGTTTTTT
cdr3_aa: CSVGGLGQGRGFGTGELFF

v_call: TRBV10-2
clone_size: few
d_call: .
j_call: TRBJ1-1
cdr3_nt: TGCGCCAGCAGCCCAGTGGGAGGGCGGAACACTGAAGCTTTCTTT
cdr3_aa: CASSPVGGRNTEAFF

v_call: TRBV5-1
clone_size: .
d_call: TRBD1
j_call: TRBJ2-5
cdr3_nt: TGCGCCAGCAGCTTGAGGGGACAGGGAAACCAAGAGACCCAGTACTTC
cdr3_aa: CASSLRGQGNQETQYF